Following are 24 T cell receptor beta chains from one sample sequenced in a study of Graves' ophthalmopathy and Graves' hyperthyroidism. Amplification of the TCR beta CDR3 regions used RNA transcripts (as template). RT-PCR with HTBI primers came first, then second-round multiplex PCR. TCRdb re-called the multiplex PCR reads through MiXCR, storing one row per CDR3 protein. The table records around 600,000 distinct CDR3 sequences, more than 40% of them present only once. Sample: peripheral blood. These receptors came from an adult man with Graves' ophthalmopathy.

This clonotype was picked up many times. The V gene is TRBV7-7, the J gene TRBJ1-1; D unclear. Germline lookup yields CDR1 SSHAT and CDR2 FNYEAQ (reference sequence). This CDR3 is 14 amino acids long. V lost 10 bases to trimming and J lost 0 bases, with 15 bases between them. The CDR3 DNA follows: TGTGCCAACGAACATAATGTGATGAACACTGAAGCTTTCTTT. Its protein is CANEHNVMNTEAFF.

This clonotype was recorded once. The chain combines TRBV9 with TRBJ1-3; D is undetermined. CDR3 length equals 20 residues. CDR1 is SGDLS, CDR2 YYNGEE, per germline. The V and J ends lost 3 bases and 3 bases respectively, with 28 bases between them. The CDR3 spells CASSAEVVPETAADGNTIYF. The CDR3 DNA reads TGTGCCAGCAGCGCCGAAGTTGTCCCCGAGACGGCGGCGGATGGAAACACCATATATTTT.

A word on this clonotype: The CDR3 carries no conserved terminal phenylalanine or tryptophan, so it likely arises from a read error. The CDR3 sequence is CASSQDHWGTGNTIYL. CDR3 nucleotides: TGTGCCAGCAGCCAAGATCATTGGGGGACTGGAAACACCATATATCTT. The gene calls are TRBV25-1 and TRBJ1-3; tentative D call: TRBD1 (5 bases). Germline values: CDR1 MGHDK, CDR2 SYGVNS. The CDR3 is 16 amino acids. V was pared by 6 bases and J by 2 bases, with 17 bases between.

In this sample, this clonotype turned up many times. The chain has TRBV12-3 or TRBV12-4 and TRBJ1-5; D is possibly TRBD1 (5 bases). The CDR3 contains 13 residues. Trimming stripped 2 bases from V and 5 bases from J, with 7 bases between. The CDR3, as DNA: TGTGCCAGCAGTTTATCAGGGCATCAGCCCCAGCATTTT. This gives the protein CASSLSGHQPQHF.

CDR3 sequence reads: CATSRDPRMEQYF. Here the CDR3 DNA reads TGTGCCACCAGCAGAGACCCCCGAATGGAGCAGTACTTC. The J gene is TRBJ2-7, the V gene TRBV15; no clear D. CDR1 and CDR2 (germline): LNHNV, YYDKDF (reference sequence). V was clipped by 0 bases and J by 7 bases, with 10 bases between them. This CDR3 region has 13 residues.

Comments on this clonotype: A much larger clone differs by one base, so this may be a read error. V and J are TRBV5-1 and TRBJ2-5; TRBD1 might be the D (6 bases). Germline values: CDR1 SGHRS, CDR2 YFSETQ. CDR3 length: 15 residues. CDR3 loop: CASSLGGTYQETQCF. Written as DNA, the CDR3 is TGCGCCAGCAGTCTAGGGGGAACGTACCAAGAGACCCAGTGCTTC.

This clonotype was observed many times. V and J are TRBV12-3 or TRBV12-4 and TRBJ2-7, with D perhaps TRBD1 (6 bases). The CDR3 spans 14 residues. Trimming pared 1 base from V and 2 bases from J, leaving 9 bases between. CDR3 sequence reads: CASSLVGTPYEQYF. DNA of the CDR3: TGTGCCAGCAGTTTAGTCGGGACACCCTACGAGCAGTACTTC.

The gene calls are TRBV12-3 or TRBV12-4 and TRBJ1-4, with 10 bases aligning to TRBD1. There are 13 residues in the CDR3. Trimming cost V 6 bases and J 8 bases; bases outside gene matches: 3. CDR3 sequence (DNA): TGTGCCAGCAGACTGGGACAGGGGGAAAAACTGTTTTTT. This codes for CASRLGQGEKLFF.

On this clonotype: An end of the junction does not agree with germline; a read error may underlie this. The V and J genes are TRBV7-2 and TRBJ2-7; D is possibly TRBD2 (5 bases). CDR1 SGHTA and CDR2 FQGNSA come from the germline V gene. The CDR3 spans 13 residues. The CDR3 protein is CASSHGLSYEQYF. CDR3 DNA sequence: TGCGCCAGCAGCCATGGACTCTCCTACGAGCAGTACTTC.

The chain has TRBV5-1 and TRBJ2-2, with TRBD2 as a possible D gene (6 bases). Germline loops: CDR1 SGHRS, CDR2 YFSETQ. With 4 bases removed from V and 6 bases from J, the gap between germline ends came to 19 bases. There are 16 residues in the CDR3. CDR3 amino acids: CASSPEGSGYAGELFF. CDR3 sequence (DNA): TGCGCCAGCAGCCCTGAGGGGAGCGGGTATGCCGGGGAGCTGTTTTTT.

The chain joins TRBV2 to TRBJ1-1; D remains unclear. The CDR3 runs to 11 residues. Trimming took 3 bases from V and 11 from J, leaving 10 bases between them. Germline CDR1 reads SNHLY; CDR2 reads FYNNEI. CDR3 bases: TGTGCCAGCAGTGAGTCGGGAGGGGCTTTCTTT. The encoded protein is CASSESGGAFF.

This clonotype was picked up a small number of times. The gene calls are TRBV7-2 and TRBJ2-1; 11 nucleotides align to TRBD2. From germline, CDR1 is SGHTA and CDR2 FQGNSA. The V gene end was trimmed by 5 bases and the J gene end by 9 bases; junction bases not matched to a gene: 12. The CDR3 has 16 amino acids. CDR3 loop: CASSLPTSGKSSEQFF. DNA for the CDR3: TGTGCCAGCAGCCTACCGACTAGCGGGAAGAGCAGTGAGCAGTTCTTC.

The V call is TRBV10-2, the J call TRBJ2-7; 9 bases map to TRBD1. Germline values: CDR1 WSHSY, CDR2 SAAADI. The CDR3 runs 15 residues. The V and J ends lost 3 bases and 2 bases, in that order; junction bases with no gene match: 5. CDR3 residues: CASSDSGQGTYEQYF. The CDR3 DNA reads TGCGCCAGCAGTGATTCGGGACAGGGAACCTACGAGCAGTACTTC.

Ten or more counts support this clonotype. The chain uses TRBV7-6 and TRBJ2-7, with TRBD2 as a possible D gene (6 bases). V shed 2 bases and J shed 0 bases, with 11 bases lying between them. From germline, CDR1 is SGHVS and CDR2 FNYEAQ. The length of the CDR3 is 15 residues. The CDR3 sequence: CASSLIRGNSYEQYF. DNA of the CDR3: TGTGCCAGCAGCTTAATACGGGGGAACTCCTACGAGCAGTACTTC.

J is TRBJ1-2 and V is TRBV19, with TRBD1 matching over 9 bases. With 5 bases clipped from V and 8 bases from J, the junction kept 12 bases outside the gene matches. Germline CDR1 and CDR2: LNHDA and SQIVND (reference sequence). CDR3 length: 15 residues. The CDR3 region is CASSGPPGQGYGYTF. The CDR3 bases are TGTGCCAGTAGTGGCCCACCGGGACAGGGATACGGCTACACCTTC.

V is TRBV24-1 and J is TRBJ1-5; TRBD1 aligns across 8 bases. Trimming took 5 bases from V and 7 from J; bases not matched to a gene: 9. The CDR3 consists of 15 residues. The V gene's germline CDR1 is KGHDR and CDR2 SFDVKD. The CDR3 here is CATSGRDRIKQPQHF. The CDR3 bases are TGTGCCACCAGTGGCCGGGACAGGATCAAACAGCCCCAGCATTTT.

This clonotype was recorded a few times. The gene calls are TRBV11-2 and TRBJ2-7, with 7 positions matching TRBD2. The CDR3 totals 17 residues. V was clipped by 0 bases and J by 3 bases; unmatched bases: 11. Germline values: CDR1 SGHAT, CDR2 FQNNGV. CDR3 DNA: TGTGCCAGCAGCTTAGATTACGTGGGGCTAGCGGACTACGAGCAGTACTTC. Translating gives CASSLDYVGLADYEQYF.

In this sample, this clonotype turned up many times. The V gene is TRBV11-2, the J gene TRBJ2-7, with D perhaps TRBD1 (6 bases). V lost 3 bases, J lost 7 bases, and 13 bases lay in between. The CDR3 contains 13 residues. The germline gives CDR1 SGHAT, CDR2 FQNNGV. CDR3 amino acids: CASSFQGSVEQYF. In nucleotides, the CDR3 is TGTGCCAGCAGCTTTCAGGGGAGCGTAGAGCAGTACTTC. The whole variable domain, filled in from reference TRBV11-2 and TRBJ2-7, reads EAGVAQSPRYKIIEKRQSVAFWCNPISGHATLYWYQQILGQGPKLLIQFQNNGVVDDSQLPKDRFSAERLKGVDSTLKIQPAKLEDSAVYLCASSFQGSVEQYFGPGTRLTVT.

This chain links TRBV2 with TRBJ1-2; 7 bases match TRBD1. Unmatched junction bases numbered 8, after V lost 9 bases and J lost 4 bases. CDR3 size: 13 residues. The germline V gene has CDR1 SNHLY and CDR2 FYNNEI. This CDR3 reads CARDRWGGYGYTF. CDR3 sequence (DNA): TGTGCCAGGGACAGGTGGGGCGGCTATGGCTACACCTTC. Together with reference TRBV2 and TRBJ1-2, the CDR3 gives the full variable domain: EPEVTQTPSHQVTQMGQEVILRCVPISNHLYFYWYRQILGQKVEFLVSFYNNEISEKSEIFDDQFSVERPDGSNFTLKIRSTKLEDSAMYFCARDRWGGYGYTFGSGTRLTVV.

This clonotype was observed at least ten times. The DNA of the CDR3 is TGTGCCAGCAGCGTAGCTCGTCCCGGGAAGGAGCTGTTTTTT. Translation: CASSVARPGKELFF. This rearrangement joins TRBV9 to TRBJ2-2, with D perhaps matching TRBD2 (5 bases). Trimming pared 0 bases from V and 10 bases from J, leaving 13 bases between. The CDR3 is 14 amino acids. Germline CDR1 SGDLS, CDR2 YYNGEE.

This clonotype was counted a single time. A much larger clone sits a single nucleotide away, making a read error possible. The chain has TRBV11-1 and TRBJ2-7; 9 positions agree with TRBD1. Germline assignment: CDR1 SGHAT and CDR2 FQDESV (reference sequence). This CDR3 has 14 residues. The CDR3 reads CATSTGQGVYEQCF. CDR3 bases: TGTGCCACTTCAACGGGACAGGGAGTATACGAGCAGTGCTTC.

The chain has TRBV10-3 and TRBJ1-5; D gene uncertain. The CDR3 is made up of 12 amino acids. Germline V lookup: CDR1 ENHRY, CDR2 SYGVKD. Trimming stripped 6 bases from V and 8 bases from J, with 11 bases between. CDR3 residues: CAIRLGHEPQHF. CDR3 DNA sequence: TGTGCCATCAGATTGGGCCATGAGCCCCAGCATTTT.

This chain joins TRBV6-5 and TRBJ2-2; a possible D gene is TRBD2 (7 bases). The V and J ends lost 6 bases and 4 bases respectively, with 15 bases between them. This CDR3 comprises 15 residues. In germline, CDR1 is MNHEY, CDR2 SVGAGI. This CDR3 reads CASRGRGAITGELFF. In nucleotides, the CDR3 is TGTGCCAGCAGGGGACGGGGGGCCATCACCGGGGAGCTGTTTTTT.

CDR3 in amino acids: CARAYEQYF. CDR3 bases: TGCGCCAGGGCCTACGAGCAGTACTTC. The chain uses TRBV10-1 and TRBJ2-7; no reliable D call. V lost 9 bases and J 2 bases, leaving 2 bases between the germline ends. Germline lookup yields CDR1 WNHNN and CDR2 SYGVQD (reference sequence). The CDR3 contains 9 residues.